This T cell receptor (beta chain) was sequenced during a study of blood T cell repertoires in COVID-19. Generated by immunoSEQ multiplex PCR, the TCRdb table keeps only in-frame clones and is missing some. The data contain just over 300,000 clones, roughly 89% of them seen just once; the ten biggest clones take up 1.5% to 2%. The table lists this clone with a few counts. The sequenced material came from peripheral blood. The TCR originated in a woman in her twenties or thirties with COVID-19, enrolled during active disease.

Written as DNA, the CDR3 is TGTGCCAGTAGTATCGGATTTAGTCTCCCTCCAGGGCCCCAGCATTTT. It yields the protein CASSIGFSLPPGPQHF. The chain combines TRBV19 with TRBJ1-5; no clear D gene. V gave up 3 bases and J gave up 9 bases, with 21 bases separating them. The CDR3 is 16 residues long. CDR1 is LNHDA and CDR2 is SQIVND in the germline V gene (reference sequence).